The TCR beta chain under discussion was sequenced for a study of human T cells and chemical hapten exposure (dated by TCRdb to 2020 to 2023). Looking at the study overall: For sensitization, 2% DPC in acetone was applied to an approximately 2 cm by approximately 2 cm area of upper inner arm skin. Throughout the study period of 20 to 30 weeks, patients also received therapeutic DPC doses to the scalp every week. Patch testing was done on the upper back using Finn chambers containing 0.01% DPC, and results were scored after 6 days according to International Contact Dermatitis Research Group standards. Alopecia areata with under or over 50% scalp involvement, alopecia totalis and alopecia universalis were represented in the patient cohort, which was mostly female. Libraries were pooled for sequencing, and per-sample TCR yields varied mainly because of small differences in library volumes within the pool. In alopecia patients, the study followed how the peripheral blood TCR repertoire changed in vivo over primary and secondary sensitization to diphenylcyclopropenone (DPC), a hapten. Blood was sampled from patients pre-sensitization (week 0) and at 2, 6 and about 24 weeks after DPC sensitization. For TCR sequencing, blood came from twenty-nine alopecia patients at anywhere from one to four time points (pre-sensitization, 2, 6 and 24 weeks). For every blood RNA sample, sequencing covered both the TCR alpha and TCR beta chains. Overall study outcomes, separate from this receptor: Expanded TCRs formed significantly more large CDR3 similarity clusters than pre-sensitization or healthy control sets, consistent with antigen-driven responses. Alopecia, a presumed autoimmune disease, was present in all patients, so the immune response of the patients might differ from that of healthy individuals. After repeated subsampling, changes were observed in the strength of the expansion versus patch-test correlation and in the threshold at which the correlation became significant. A positive correlation was found between the number of PT1 expanded TCRs and patch test score, with significance reached at thresholds 8, 16 and 32 but not 4. No change with DPC sensitization was found in the number of TCRs above 1 in 1000 frequency, and no evidence of global repertoire structure alterations was found.

Interpreted using the paper, the time point label stands for: pre-sensitization, week 0. According to the study, the label for this sample's treatment or condition signals: therapeutic diphenylcyclopropenone sensitization with weekly scalp DPC. Total RNA was extracted from unfractionated whole blood collected in Tempus Blood RNA tubes. Blood at each patch-test visit was drawn before the patch test was applied. Eligible patients were aged 18 to 70, diagnosed with alopecia, deemed suitable for DPC therapy, and excluded if pregnant. Reading from cysteine to phenylalanine, the CDR3 counts 14 amino acids. The sequence is cut down to CDR3 DNA, 42 bases in frame from base 1. V is shortened by 3 bases, J by 8 bases, and the region joining them spans 14 bases. About this clonotype: Its target antigen remains unknown. No much larger clone exists at a distance of one base, and base qualities are not known.

The library was built by means of RACE. Sequencer: NextSeq 500. Library preparation attached unique molecular identifiers to individual cDNA molecules for quantitative, reproducible TCR counting. Per the original workflow: The median number of TCRs per sample was approximately 98,000, ranging from about 20,000 to 750,000. V, J and CDR3 annotation of the TCR reads was performed with the Decombinator software suite. For PS versus PT1 abundance plots, all samples were subsampled to the same number of TCRs (28,000). TCRs were defined as expanded if absent before sensitization and observed at least eight times at the 2-week time point. TCRdb reprocessing: public reads trimmed at Q25 with fastp, clones called with MiXCR, in-frame beta chains kept. Rows are combined by CDR3 protein, so each entry shows the most common genes and DNA. What appears here as the V and J calls and clone size reflects TCRdb's work, not the paper's. The sample data list tens of thousands of distinct CDR3 sequences, and approximately 10% of these were observed just once. Together, the top ten hold 27% of the sample.

The clonotype originates from a man aged 45 to 65 with alopecia areata. Some clones in this sample may be carry-over from other donors' samples. This specimen was whole blood, taken in connection with sensitization to the hapten diphenylcyclopropenone (DPC). The chain links TRBV12-3 or TRBV12-4 with TRBJ2-1; the D gene lacks a confident call. The bases read TGTGCCAGCAGTTTTGGTGGTTCCTTCGATGAGCAGTTCTTC. Its protein product is CASSFGGSFDEQFF.